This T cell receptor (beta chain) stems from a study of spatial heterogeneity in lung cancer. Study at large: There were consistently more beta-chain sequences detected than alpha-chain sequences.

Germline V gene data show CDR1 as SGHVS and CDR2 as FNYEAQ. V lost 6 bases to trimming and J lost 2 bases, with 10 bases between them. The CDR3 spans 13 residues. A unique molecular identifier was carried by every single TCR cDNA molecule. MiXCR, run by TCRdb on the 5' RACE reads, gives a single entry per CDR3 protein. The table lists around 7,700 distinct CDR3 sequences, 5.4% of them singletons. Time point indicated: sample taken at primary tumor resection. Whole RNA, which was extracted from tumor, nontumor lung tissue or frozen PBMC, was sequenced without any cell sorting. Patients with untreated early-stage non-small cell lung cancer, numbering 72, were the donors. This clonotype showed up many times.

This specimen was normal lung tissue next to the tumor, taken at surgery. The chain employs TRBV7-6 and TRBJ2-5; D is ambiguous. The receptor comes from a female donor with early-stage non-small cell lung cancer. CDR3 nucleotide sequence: TGTGCCAGCAGTCCCCTGACACAAGAGACCCAGTACTTC. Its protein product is CASSPLTQETQYF.